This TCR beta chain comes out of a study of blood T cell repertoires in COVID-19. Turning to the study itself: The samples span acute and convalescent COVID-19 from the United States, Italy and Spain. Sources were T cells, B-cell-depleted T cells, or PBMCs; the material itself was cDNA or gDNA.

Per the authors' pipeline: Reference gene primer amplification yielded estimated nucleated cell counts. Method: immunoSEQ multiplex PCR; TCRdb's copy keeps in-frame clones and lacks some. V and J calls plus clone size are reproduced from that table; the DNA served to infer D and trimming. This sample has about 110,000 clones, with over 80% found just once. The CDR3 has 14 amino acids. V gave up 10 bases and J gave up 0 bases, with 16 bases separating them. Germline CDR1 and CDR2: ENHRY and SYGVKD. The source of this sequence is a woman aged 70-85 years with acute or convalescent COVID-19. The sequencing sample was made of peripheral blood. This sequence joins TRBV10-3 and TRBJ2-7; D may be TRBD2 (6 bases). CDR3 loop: CATSGSGFSYEQYF. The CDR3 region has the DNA TGTGCCACCTCTGGTAGCGGATTCTCCTACGAGCAGTACTTC.